This TCR beta chain comes out of a study of control samples from healthy donors and cancer patients. Clones were sequenced by immunoSEQ multiplex PCR, and TCRdb holds only the in-frame ones, with some missing. The repertoire holds some 82,000 clones, around 87% seen once, with roughly a fifth in the top ten. Sequencing input: blood. This sequence originates from a man in his fifties in good health.

DNA of the CDR3: TGTGCCAGCAGCTTAAATGCATTGAGGGGCTACACCTTC. As protein: CASSLNALRGYTF. V is TRBV7-8 and J is TRBJ1-2; D uncertain. The CDR3 is 13 amino acids. V lost 2 bases and J 8 bases, leaving 12 bases between the germline ends. Germline lookup yields CDR1 SGHVS and CDR2 FQNEAQ.